This record looks at one TCR beta chain sequence and its context. Its antigen is still unknown. No much larger clone is present one base from it, and per-base qualities are unavailable. The data are from a study of T cells in Graves' hyperthyroidism and ophthalmopathy (dated 2019 in TCRdb). About the full investigation: A discovery cohort of about a hundred patients, about 40 with Graves' ophthalmopathy and under 60 with stable Graves' hyperthyroidism, was used to find distinguishing TCR V-J signatures. Prospective prediction of ophthalmopathy was tested in an independent validation cohort consisting of about 20 hyperthyroidism patients and over 15 patients who later progressed to ophthalmopathy. For training and testing, the roughly 93 patients in the discovery cohort were randomly divided in a 7:3 ratio. Thyroid tissue and blood T-cell repertoires from six Graves' hyperthyroidism patients were also compared in the study. Following sampling, methimazole starting at 30 mg daily was given to hyperthyroidism patients, and high-dose intravenous methylprednisolone was given to ophthalmopathy patients. According to the paper, TCR Vbeta CDR3 sequencing was carried out on 135 peripheral blood samples, which came from 40 to 45 ophthalmopathy, approximately 78 hyperthyroidism and approximately 17 progressor patients.

Points the paper makes about the study in general: A model built on a 13 V-J signature distinguished ophthalmopathy from stable hyperthyroidism, reaching about 89% sensitivity and about 81% specificity in cross-validation and 80%/75% in testing. No statistical method was used to set the sample size in advance, and investigators knew the group allocation. In validation, the model predicted progression to ophthalmopathy a median of approximately 6.6 months before onset, with approximately 71% sensitivity and 72.22% specificity. Most expanded thyroid clonotypes (frequency above 0.001) were also detected in blood, suggesting blood repertoires may reflect thyroid immune responses.

Amplification of TCR beta CDR3 regions was carried out from RNA transcripts. The first round of RT-PCR for the TCR CDR3 was performed with the HTBI primer set and the Qiagen OneStep RT-PCR kit. Libraries were constructed in a second round of multiplex PCR, after which size selection and purification were performed. Paired-end sequencing of the libraries was performed with 100 bp reads on an Illumina HiSeq2000. Per the authors' processing: SOAPnuke was used to process the raw data, removing reads that contained adapters or uncalled bases, had a mean Phred below 15, or lacked an exact match to the constant primer or identifier. COPE v1.2.5 was used to merge high-quality paired reads, and clonotypes were defined as unique nucleotide sequences. Clonotypes were aligned to IMGT TRBV, TRBD and TRBJ reference segments using MiTCR v1.1. Analysis was restricted to V-J combinations with a frequency above 0.0001, which covered about 99% of repertoires. The TCS score was defined as the ratio of F50 (clonal expansion) to E x V (chaos), calculated using BLOSUM62-based TCRdist between CDR3 peptides within each V-J. Welch's t-statistics and random forest reduced 500 to 650 V-J features to some 14, which were used in a naive Bayes classifier (R e1071). The Morisita-Horn index was used to measure how similar the thyroid and blood repertoires were. TCRdb reprocessing: public reads trimmed at Q25 with fastp, clones called with MiXCR, in-frame beta chains kept. Rows are unified per CDR3 protein, each entry keeping the most common DNA and genes. The V and J calls here are based on TCRdb, not the publication. The sample has over 650,000 distinct CDR3 sequences on record, over 40% of them singletons. Clones ranked in the top ten supply under 8% of the sample.

Patients with uncontrolled infections, other autoimmune diseases, pregnancy or lactation were excluded. Diagnoses were established on the basis of clinical symptoms, serum thyroxine and TRAb, thyroid ultrasound, and orbital computed tomography. Total RNA was extracted with Trizol reagent, and quality was checked on an Agilent 2100 Bioanalyzer. CDR1 and CDR2 were assigned from the germline V gene as SGHTA and FQGNSA. Reading from cysteine to phenylalanine, the CDR3 counts 14 amino acids. CDR3 DNA only is kept here, 42 bases in frame from base 1. V and J are truncated by 7 bases and 0 bases respectively, leaving an intervening sequence of 12 bases.

The sample consisted of peripheral blood or thyroid tissue (not recorded which). The chain is assembled from TRBV7-2 and TRBJ1-1, with the D gene not confidently named. This TCR was recovered from an adult man with Graves' disease, either hyperthyroidism or ophthalmopathy (not recorded which). The CDR3 protein: CASTPERMNTEAFF. The nucleotide sequence reads as follows: TGTGCCAGCACCCCCGAACGGATGAACACTGAAGCTTTCTTT. Where the CDR3 stops, the reference TRBV7-2 and TRBJ1-1 genes take over; the full variable domain is GAGVSQSPSNKVTEKGKDVELRCDPISGHTALYWYRQSLGQGLEFLIYFQGNSAPDKSGLPSDRFSAERTGGSVSTLTIQRTQQEDSAVYLCASTPERMNTEAFFGQGTRLTVV.